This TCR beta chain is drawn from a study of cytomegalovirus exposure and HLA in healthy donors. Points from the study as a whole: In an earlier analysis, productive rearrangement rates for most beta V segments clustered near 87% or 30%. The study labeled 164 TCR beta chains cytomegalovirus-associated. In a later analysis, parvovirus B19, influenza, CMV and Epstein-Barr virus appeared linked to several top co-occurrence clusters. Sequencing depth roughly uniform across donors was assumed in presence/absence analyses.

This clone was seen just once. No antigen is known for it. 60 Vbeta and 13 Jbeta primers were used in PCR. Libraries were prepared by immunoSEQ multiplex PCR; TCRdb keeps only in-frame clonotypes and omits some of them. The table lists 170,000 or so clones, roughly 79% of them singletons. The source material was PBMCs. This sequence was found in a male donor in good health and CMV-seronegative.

The CDR3 nucleotides read TGTGCCAGCAGAGGACAGGGAGTAACCGGGGAGCTGTTTTTT. Translating it yields CASRGQGVTGELFF. The chain employs TRBV28 and TRBJ2-2, with 8 bases lining up with TRBD1. The CDR3 runs 14 residues. Germline loops: CDR1 MDHEN, CDR2 SYDVKM. J was trimmed by 5 bases and V by 6 bases; bases with no gene match: 5.